One sample yielded the 18 T cell receptor beta chains listed below, sequenced in a study of CD8+CD57+ T cells in acquired aplastic anemia. CD8+CD57+ cell expansion had been shown by flow cytometry in patients chosen for sequencing. Profiling that covered TCR beta VDJ and CDR3 relied on genomic DNA as its template. Each CDR3 protein gets one entry after TCRdb re-called the reads with MiXCR. The data contain about half a million distinct CDR3 sequences, around 33% of them singletons. The sequencing input was sorted CD4+, CD8+, or CD8+CD57+ T cells (not recorded which) from PBMCs. The source is a human donor with aplastic anemia.

This clonotype occurred a few times. The chain recombines TRBV14 with TRBJ1-1; D is possibly TRBD1 (5 bases). V dropped 1 base and J dropped 11 bases, with 17 bases sitting between them. Germline values: CDR1 SGHDN, CDR2 FVKESK. The CDR3 spans 14 residues. CDR3 DNA: TGTGCCAGCAGCCAAGGTCTGACAGCCTATAGTGCTTTCTTT. It is translated as CASSQGLTAYSAFF.

The chain has TRBV19 and TRBJ2-5; no clear D gene. The CDR3 is made up of 13 amino acids. From germline, CDR1 is LNHDA and CDR2 SQIVND (reference sequence). Trimming stripped 5 bases from V and 1 base from J, with 8 bases between. CDR3 residues: CASSAQSQETQYF. The CDR3 region has the DNA TGTGCCAGTAGTGCGCAGAGCCAAGAGACCCAGTACTTC.

The chain employs TRBV5-1 and TRBJ1-4; D remains unclear. The CDR3 totals 16 residues. Germline V gives CDR1 SGHRS, CDR2 YFSETQ. Trimming took 0 bases from V and 0 from J, leaving 9 bases between them. CDR3: CASSLGRLATNEKLFF. CDR3 bases: TGCGCCAGCAGCTTGGGTCGCCTTGCAACTAATGAAAAACTGTTTTTT.

Concerning this clonotype: A much more abundant neighbour one base away suggests this may be a read error. CDR3 region: CSVEGGGVGVGSCEQYF. The CDR3 nucleotides are TGCAGCGTTGAAGGGGGGGGAGTGGGGGTCGGATCCTGCGAGCAGTACTTC. This chain connects TRBV29-1 to TRBJ2-7; 7 nucleotides align to TRBD2. Germline V gene lookup returns CDR1 SQVTM and CDR2 ANQGSEA. The CDR3 loop spans 17 amino acids.

The chain joins TRBV25-1 to TRBJ2-3; D is tentatively TRBD1 or TRBD2 (5 bases each). The V and J ends lost 2 bases and 2 bases respectively, with 8 bases between them. In germline, CDR1 is MGHDK, CDR2 SYGVNS. This CDR3 has 14 residues. Here the CDR3 reads CASSEGGPTDTQYF. In DNA form, the CDR3 reads TGTGCCAGCAGTGAAGGGGGACCCACAGATACGCAGTATTTT.

The chain employs TRBV11-1 and TRBJ1-5; 8 nucleotides line up with TRBD1. Germline V CDR1 and CDR2: SGHAT, FQDESV (reference sequence). Unmatched junction bases numbered 11, after V lost 4 bases and J lost 3 bases. The CDR3 length is 17 residues. The CDR3 nucleotides read TGTGCCAGCAGCTCTGGAAGACCGGGACAGGACAATCAGCCCCAGCATTTT. This codes for CASSSGRPGQDNQPQHF.

This clonotype was picked up a small number of times. The gene calls are TRBV9 and TRBJ2-7; 7 bases fit TRBD1. Germline V gene lookup returns CDR1 SGDLS and CDR2 YYNGEE. With V trimmed by 0 bases and J by 2 bases, 5 bases remained unmatched. This CDR3 has 15 amino acids. CDR3 DNA sequence: TGTGCCAGCAGCGTAGGAGTGCAGGGGGCCTACGAGCAGTACTTC. Protein: CASSVGVQGAYEQYF.

This clonotype came up a few times. The rearrangement links TRBV19 to TRBJ1-5; D uncertain. Trimming removed 5 bases at V and 3 bases at J, with 11 bases between. Germline lookup yields CDR1 LNHDA and CDR2 SQIVND (reference sequence). The CDR3 length is 14 residues. The CDR3: CASSFRGHNQPQHF. As DNA, the CDR3 is TGTGCCAGTAGTTTTCGGGGTCACAATCAGCCCCAGCATTTT.

The V call is TRBV10-3, the J call TRBJ1-5; 10 bases match TRBD1. Germline trimming cut 3 bases from V and 6 bases from J; bases unmatched to any gene: 8. The CDR3 covers 16 residues. Germline CDR1 ENHRY, CDR2 SYGVKD. The CDR3 protein is CAISDIGQGGGQPQHF. CDR3 nucleotides: TGTGCCATCAGTGACATCGGACAGGGGGGGGGTCAGCCCCAGCATTTT.

This clonotype was recorded at least ten times. The gene calls are TRBV29-1 and TRBJ2-1; 7 nucleotides agree with TRBD2. This CDR3 has 16 amino acids. With V trimmed by 6 bases and J by 3 bases, 14 bases remained unmatched. Per germline, CDR1 SQVTM and CDR2 ANQGSEA. CDR3 DNA: TGCAGCGTCCGCGGGGGAGGGGCAGGTCACTACAATGAGCAGTTCTTC. This translates into CSVRGGGAGHYNEQFF.

At least ten counts were recorded for this clonotype. The genes are TRBV7-9 and TRBJ1-2; tentatively, D is TRBD1 (5 bases). V was cut by 2 bases and J by 6 bases, with 13 bases left in between. CDR1 SEHNR and CDR2 FQNEAQ come from the germline V gene (reference sequence). The CDR3 loop spans 14 amino acids. Written as DNA, the CDR3 is TGTGCCAGCAGCTTATTCTGGGGCCGCGATGGCTACACCTTC. Its translation: CASSLFWGRDGYTF.

The rearrangement joins TRBV5-1 to TRBJ2-3; no reliable D call. V was cut by 3 bases and J by 5 bases, with 7 bases left in between. CDR1 is SGHRS, CDR2 YFSETQ, per germline. The CDR3 extends over 12 amino acids. The CDR3 sequence: CASSSTRDTQYF. CDR3 nucleotide sequence: TGCGCCAGCAGCTCTACCCGAGATACGCAGTATTTT.

This chain links TRBV10-1 with TRBJ2-7; 15 bases map to TRBD2. Unmatched junction bases numbered 3, after V lost 3 bases and J lost 3 bases. The CDR3 runs to 16 residues. Germline-derived CDR1 and CDR2 are WNHNN and SYGVQD (reference sequence). CDR3 in DNA: TGCGCCAGCAGTGATTGGGGACTAGCGGGGGGCTACGAGCAGTACTTC. It encodes CASSDWGLAGGYEQYF.

In the case of this clonotype: Being one base from a much bigger clone, this may be a read error. This rearrangement joins TRBV5-5 to TRBJ1-2; 8 positions match TRBD1. Germline assignment: CDR1 SGHKS and CDR2 YYEKEE (reference sequence). The CDR3 loop spans 14 amino acids. The CDR3 here is CASRTGQGDYGYAF. CDR3 DNA: TGCGCCAGCAGAACAGGACAGGGAGACTATGGCTACGCCTTC.

This clonotype has more than one count but fewer than ten. The chain has TRBV3-1 and TRBJ1-1; D possibly corresponds to TRBD1 (5 bases). V lost 7 bases and J lost 5, with 14 bases in between. The CDR3 runs to 13 residues. CDR1 and CDR2 (germline): LGHDT, YNNKEL (reference sequence). CDR3 protein: CASNQGRGTEAFF. CDR3 DNA sequence: TGTGCCAGCAATCAGGGTCGGGGGACTGAAGCTTTCTTT.

The chain uses TRBV27 and TRBJ2-1, with no clear D. Germline V gene data show CDR1 as MNHEY and CDR2 as SMNVEV (reference sequence). Trimming shortened V by 2 bases and J by 13 bases, and 12 bases separated the two germline ends. This CDR3 is built from 12 residues. The chain's CDR3 is CASSLIGRRQFF. In DNA, the CDR3 is TGTGCCAGCAGTTTAATCGGCAGGAGACAGTTCTTC.

This chain's CDR3 is CASSEGGMGTDTQYF. The CDR3, as DNA: TGCGCCAGCAGTGAAGGGGGCATGGGCACAGATACGCAGTATTTT. V and J are TRBV5-1 and TRBJ2-3, with TRBD1 matching over 7 bases. Looked up from germline, CDR1 is SGHRS and CDR2 is YFSETQ. V shed 5 bases, J shed 1 base, and the junction held 7 bases outside the gene matches. The CDR3 length is 15 residues.

This clonotype was detected many times. The rearrangement uses TRBV19 and TRBJ2-2; D perhaps matches TRBD1 (6 bases). Germline V gene data show CDR1 as LNHDA and CDR2 as SQIVND (reference sequence). This CDR3 contains 13 residues. V shed 9 bases and J shed 1 base, with 9 bases lying between them. The CDR3 is CASATGNTGELFF. As DNA, the CDR3 is TGTGCCAGCGCGACAGGGAACACCGGGGAGCTGTTTTTT.